One and the same sample provided the 3 T cell receptor beta chains below, sequenced in a study of identical twins. Each CDR3 protein gets one entry after TCRdb re-called the 5' RACE reads with MiXCR. Of about 390,000 distinct CDR3 sequences listed, approximately 8.7% are singletons. The source material was naive T cells sorted from blood. The receptors originated from a woman aged 50 to 60 in good health.

Only a few counts were recorded for this clonotype. V usage is TRBV7-3 and J usage is TRBJ2-3; perhaps D is TRBD1 or TRBD2 (5 bases each). Deletions cut 0 bases from V and 1 base from J, with 14 bases between. CDR3 length: 17 amino acids. Germline CDR1 SGHTA, CDR2 FQGTGA. The CDR3 region is CASSLTRGPGRTDTQYF. The CDR3 DNA is TGTGCCAGCAGCTTAACGAGGGGCCCGGGACGCACAGATACGCAGTATTTT.

V is TRBV10-3 and J is TRBJ1-5; 8 bases align to TRBD1. The ends lost 2 bases at V and 4 bases at J; junction bases unmatched: 4. CDR1 and CDR2 from the germline V gene are ENHRY and SYGVKD. This CDR3 spans 15 amino acids. The CDR3: CAISETRTGNQPQHF. The CDR3 DNA sequence: TGTGCCATCAGTGAGACAAGGACAGGGAATCAGCCCCAGCATTTT.

This sequence joins TRBV6-6 and TRBJ1-1; D possibly corresponds to TRBD1 (6 bases). The length of the CDR3 is 15 residues. Looked up from germline, CDR1 is MNHNY and CDR2 is SVGAGI (reference sequence). The germline V and J ends were trimmed by 2 bases and 5 bases, with 15 bases remaining between them. CDR3 in amino acids: CASSYVTGPSTEAFF. The CDR3 region has the DNA TGTGCCAGCAGTTACGTGACAGGCCCGAGTACTGAAGCTTTCTTT.